The TCR beta chain described here comes from a study of OX40 agonist ivuxolimab in advanced cancers. Turning to the study itself: Ivuxolimab, which is an agonistic anti-OX40 (CD134) antibody, was administered to the patients.

Only in-frame clones appear in the TCRdb table, and some are missing; sequencing was by immunoSEQ multiplex PCR. The repertoire holds over 30,000 clones, with 82% as singletons. The germline CDR1 and CDR2 sequences are SGHVS and FNYEAQ. The V gene end was trimmed by 1 base and the J gene end by 6 bases; junction bases not matched to a gene: 12. The CDR3 extends over 16 amino acids. In regard to this clone: Antigen: not known.

Findings and caveats of the study: The antigen specificity of the peripheral T cells (those that were expanded) was not determined. Expanded clones were, on average, more numerous among CD8+ T cells than CD4+.

This sequence joins TRBV7-6 and TRBJ2-7, with 7 nucleotides matching TRBD2. The starting material was CD4+ or CD8+ T cells sorted from blood, obtained in a trial of the OX40 agonist ivuxolimab. The sequence came from an adult with an advanced solid tumor such as melanoma, head and neck, liver or kidney cancer. CDR3 bases: TGTGCCAGCAGCTTAGTCCAAAGCGGGGCCCCCCTCGAGCAGTACTTC. This gives the protein CASSLVQSGAPLEQYF.